This T cell receptor (beta chain) was captured by sequencing in a study of T cell responses to AZD1222 COVID-19 vaccine. Notes on the study in general: The sample set comprised mostly white British donors with more females, and clonal diversity was possibly underestimated.

Generated by immunoSEQ multiplex PCR, the TCRdb table keeps only in-frame clones and is missing some. Of 98,000 or so clones listed, approximately 88% are singletons. In regard to this clone: Its specificity is not known.

The receptor's source is an adult in good health. The specimen was peripheral blood, collected on day 0 of AZD1222 vaccination.

CDR3 loop: CASSLRTSDIPTQYF. The DNA for the CDR3 is TGTGCCAGCTCACTAAGGACTAGCGATATCCCCACGCAGTATTTT. The chain carries TRBV18 and TRBJ2-3; 9 nucleotides line up with TRBD2. Germline loops: CDR1 KGHSH, CDR2 LQKENI. V was pared by 4 bases and J by 9 bases, with 11 bases of the junction left unmatched. The CDR3 is 15 amino acids. Drawing the rest from reference TRBV18 and TRBJ2-3, the complete variable domain is NAGVMQNPRHLVRRRGQEARLRCSPMKGHSHVYWYRQLPEEGLKFMVYLQKENIIDESGMPKERFSAEFPKEGPSILRIQQVVRGDSAAYFCASSLRTSDIPTQYFGPGTRLTVL.